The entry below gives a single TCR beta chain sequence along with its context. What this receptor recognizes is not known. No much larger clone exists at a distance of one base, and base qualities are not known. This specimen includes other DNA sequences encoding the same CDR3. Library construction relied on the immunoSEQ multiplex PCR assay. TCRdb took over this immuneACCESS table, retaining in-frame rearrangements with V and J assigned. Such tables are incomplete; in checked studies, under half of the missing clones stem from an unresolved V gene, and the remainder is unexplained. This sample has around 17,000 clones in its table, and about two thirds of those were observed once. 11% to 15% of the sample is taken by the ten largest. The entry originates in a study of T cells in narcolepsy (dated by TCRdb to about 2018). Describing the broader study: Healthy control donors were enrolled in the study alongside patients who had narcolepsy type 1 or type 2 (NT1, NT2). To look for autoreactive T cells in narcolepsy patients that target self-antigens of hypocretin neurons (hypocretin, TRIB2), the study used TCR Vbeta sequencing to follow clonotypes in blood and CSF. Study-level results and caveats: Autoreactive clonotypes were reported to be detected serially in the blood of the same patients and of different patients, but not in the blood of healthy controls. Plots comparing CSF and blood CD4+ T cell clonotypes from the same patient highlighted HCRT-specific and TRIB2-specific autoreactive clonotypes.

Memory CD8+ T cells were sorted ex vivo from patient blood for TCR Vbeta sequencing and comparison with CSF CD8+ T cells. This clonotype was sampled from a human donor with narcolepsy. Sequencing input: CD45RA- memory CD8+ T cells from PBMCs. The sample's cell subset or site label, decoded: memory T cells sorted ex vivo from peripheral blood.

The DNA reads TGTGCCAGCAGCCAATTGTTGTGGGAGGGCCGGAGAGACAATGAGCAGTTCTTC. Its product reads: CASSQLLWEGRRDNEQFF. The chain uses TRBV4-2 and TRBJ2-1; TRBD2 aligns with 7 central bases. The germline V gene specifies LGHNA as CDR1 and YNFKEQ as CDR2. At the junction V is shortened by 2 bases and J by 5 bases; bases outside the gene matches: 15. The CDR3 has 18 amino acids, counting the end cysteine and phenylalanine. Just CDR3 DNA is preserved here, 54 bases in frame from base 1.